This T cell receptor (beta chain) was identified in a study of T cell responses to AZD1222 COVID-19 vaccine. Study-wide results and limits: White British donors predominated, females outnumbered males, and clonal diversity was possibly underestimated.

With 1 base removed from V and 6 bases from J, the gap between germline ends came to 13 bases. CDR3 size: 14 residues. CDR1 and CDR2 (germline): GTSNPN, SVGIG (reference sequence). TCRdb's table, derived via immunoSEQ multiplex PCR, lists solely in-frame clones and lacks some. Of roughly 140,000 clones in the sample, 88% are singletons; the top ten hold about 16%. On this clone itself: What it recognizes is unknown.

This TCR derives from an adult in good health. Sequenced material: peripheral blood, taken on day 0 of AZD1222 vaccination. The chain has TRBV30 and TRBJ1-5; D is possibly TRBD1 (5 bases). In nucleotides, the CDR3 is TGTGCCTGGAGTGAGTTCAGGGCGAGTCAGCCCCAGCATTTT. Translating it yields CAWSEFRASQPQHF.